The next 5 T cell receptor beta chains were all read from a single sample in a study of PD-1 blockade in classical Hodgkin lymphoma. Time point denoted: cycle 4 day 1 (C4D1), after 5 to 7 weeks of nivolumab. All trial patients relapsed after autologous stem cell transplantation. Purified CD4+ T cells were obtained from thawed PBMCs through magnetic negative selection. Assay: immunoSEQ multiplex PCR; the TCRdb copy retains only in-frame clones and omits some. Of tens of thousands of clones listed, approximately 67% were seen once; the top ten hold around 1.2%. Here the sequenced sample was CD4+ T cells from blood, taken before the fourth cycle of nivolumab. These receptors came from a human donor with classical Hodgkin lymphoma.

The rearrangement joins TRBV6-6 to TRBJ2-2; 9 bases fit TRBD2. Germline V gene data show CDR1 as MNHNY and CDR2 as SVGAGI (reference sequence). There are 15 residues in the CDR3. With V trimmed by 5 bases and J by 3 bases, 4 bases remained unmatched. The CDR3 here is CASSLAGQDTGELFF. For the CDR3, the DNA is TGTGCCAGCAGTCTAGCGGGGCAGGACACCGGGGAGCTGTTTTTT.

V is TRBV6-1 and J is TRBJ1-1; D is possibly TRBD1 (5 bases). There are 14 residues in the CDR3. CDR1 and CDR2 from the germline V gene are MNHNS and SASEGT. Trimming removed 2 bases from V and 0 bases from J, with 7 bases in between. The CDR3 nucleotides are TGTGCCAGCAGTGAAATGACAGTGAACACTGAAGCTTTCTTT. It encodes CASSEMTVNTEAFF.

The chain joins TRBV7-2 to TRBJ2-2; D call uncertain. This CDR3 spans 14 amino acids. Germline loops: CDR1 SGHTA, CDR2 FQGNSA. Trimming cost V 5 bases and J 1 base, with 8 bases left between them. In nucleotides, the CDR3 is TGTGCCAGCAGCCCCACGGTGAACACCGGGGAGCTGTTTTTT. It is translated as CASSPTVNTGELFF.

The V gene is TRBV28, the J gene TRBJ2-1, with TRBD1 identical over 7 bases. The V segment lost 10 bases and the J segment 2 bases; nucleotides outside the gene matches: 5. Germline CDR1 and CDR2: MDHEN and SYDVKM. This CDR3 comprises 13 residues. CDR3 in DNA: TGTGCCACAACAGGGGTCCCCTACAATGAGCAGTTCTTC. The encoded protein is CATTGVPYNEQFF.

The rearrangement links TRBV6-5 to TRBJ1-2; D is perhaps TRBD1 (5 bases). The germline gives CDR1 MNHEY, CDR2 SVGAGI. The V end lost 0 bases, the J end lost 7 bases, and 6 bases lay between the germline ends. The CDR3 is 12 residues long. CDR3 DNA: TGTGCCAGCAGTTACTCGGGGGTTGGCTACACCTTC. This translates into CASSYSGVGYTF.